The sequence of this TCR beta chain was determined in a study of blood T cell repertoires in COVID-19. Looking at the study overall: Sources were T cells, B-cell-depleted T cells, or PBMCs; the material itself was cDNA or gDNA.

Original analysis: The assay estimated nucleated cells by amplifying reference gene primers. Generated by immunoSEQ multiplex PCR, the TCRdb table keeps only in-frame clones and is missing some. V, J and clone size are those of that table, while D and trimming were read from the DNA. The sample has about 140,000 clones; 65% to 80% are singletons. Source material: peripheral blood. The clonotype comes from a man over 45 with acute or convalescent COVID-19.

The CDR3 DNA reads TGTGCCAGCTCCCCCTTCGCAGGGCCCGATCGTACAGATACGCAGTATTTT. It specifies CASSPFAGPDRTDTQYF. The chain recombines TRBV18 with TRBJ2-3, with TRBD1 as a possible D gene (5 bases). The CDR3 is 17 amino acids. Trimming removed 6 bases at V and 3 bases at J, with 22 bases between. The germline V gene encodes CDR1 KGHSH and CDR2 LQKENI. The full variable domain, in which reference TRBV18 and TRBJ2-3 provide the parts outside the CDR3, is NAGVMQNPRHLVRRRGQEARLRCSPMKGHSHVYWYRQLPEEGLKFMVYLQKENIIDESGMPKERFSAEFPKEGPSILRIQQVVRGDSAAYFCASSPFAGPDRTDTQYFGPGTRLTVL.